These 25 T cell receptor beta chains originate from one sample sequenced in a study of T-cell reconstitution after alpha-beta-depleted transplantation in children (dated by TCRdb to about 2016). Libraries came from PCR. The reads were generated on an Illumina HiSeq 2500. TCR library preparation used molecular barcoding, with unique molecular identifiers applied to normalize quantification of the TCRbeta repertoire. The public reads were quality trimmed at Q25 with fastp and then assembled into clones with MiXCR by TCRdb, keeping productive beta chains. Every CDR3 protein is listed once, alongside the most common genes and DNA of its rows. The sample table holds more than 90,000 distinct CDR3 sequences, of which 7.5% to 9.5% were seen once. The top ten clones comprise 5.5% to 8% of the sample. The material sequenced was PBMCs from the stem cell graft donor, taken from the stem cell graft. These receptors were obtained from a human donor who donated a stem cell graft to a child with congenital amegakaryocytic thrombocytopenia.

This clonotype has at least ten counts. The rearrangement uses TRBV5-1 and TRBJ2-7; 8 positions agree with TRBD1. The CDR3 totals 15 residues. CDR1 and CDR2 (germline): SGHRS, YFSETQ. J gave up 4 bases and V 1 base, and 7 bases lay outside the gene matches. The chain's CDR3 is CASSLMTGQGYEQYF. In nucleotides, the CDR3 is TGCGCCAGCAGCTTGATGACAGGACAGGGTTACGAGCAGTACTTC.

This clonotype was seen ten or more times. The CDR3 DNA reads as TGTGCCAGCAGTTTACATGACAGGGGGGTCGAGCTGTTTTTT. It codes for CASSLHDRGVELFF. The chain employs TRBV28 and TRBJ2-2; 9 bases map to TRBD1. V lost 2 bases, J lost 11 bases, and 6 bases stayed unmatched. The germline gives CDR1 MDHEN, CDR2 SYDVKM. The CDR3 totals 14 residues.

The CDR3: CASSLALAGGISSYNEQFF. The CDR3 DNA reads as TGCGCCAGCAGCTTGGCACTAGCGGGGGGGATCAGCTCCTACAATGAGCAGTTCTTC. V and J are TRBV5-1 and TRBJ2-1; TRBD2 matches at 13 bases. Germline CDR1 reads SGHRS; CDR2 reads YFSETQ. The CDR3 has 19 residues. V dropped 0 bases and J dropped 0; count of bases not matched to a gene: 6.

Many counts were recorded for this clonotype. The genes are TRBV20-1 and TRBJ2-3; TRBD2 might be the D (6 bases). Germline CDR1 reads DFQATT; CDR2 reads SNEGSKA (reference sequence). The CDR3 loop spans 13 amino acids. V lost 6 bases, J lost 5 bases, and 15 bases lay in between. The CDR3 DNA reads TGCAGTGCCGAGGGCGGGGATGGAGATACGCAGTATTTT. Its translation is CSAEGGDGDTQYF.

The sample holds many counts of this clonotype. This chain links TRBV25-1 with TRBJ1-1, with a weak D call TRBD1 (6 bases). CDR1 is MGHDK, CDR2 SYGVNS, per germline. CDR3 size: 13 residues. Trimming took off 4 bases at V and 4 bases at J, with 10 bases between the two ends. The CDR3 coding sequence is TGTGCCAGCAGTGTACAGGGCACCACTGAAGCTTTCTTT. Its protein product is CASSVQGTTEAFF.

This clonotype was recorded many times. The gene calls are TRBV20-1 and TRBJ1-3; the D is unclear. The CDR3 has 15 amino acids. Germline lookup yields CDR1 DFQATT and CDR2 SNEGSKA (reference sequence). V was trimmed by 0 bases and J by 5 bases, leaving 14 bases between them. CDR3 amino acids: CSARDVSGGRNTIYF. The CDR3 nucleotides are TGCAGTGCTAGAGACGTATCAGGAGGGAGAAACACCATATATTTT.

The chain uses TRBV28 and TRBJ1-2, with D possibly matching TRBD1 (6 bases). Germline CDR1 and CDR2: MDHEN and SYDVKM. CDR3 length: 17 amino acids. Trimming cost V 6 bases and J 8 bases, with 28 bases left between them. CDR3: CASSLSGGMVVQGGYTF. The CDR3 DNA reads TGTGCCAGCAGCCTCTCCGGAGGTATGGTAGTTCAGGGGGGCTACACCTTC.

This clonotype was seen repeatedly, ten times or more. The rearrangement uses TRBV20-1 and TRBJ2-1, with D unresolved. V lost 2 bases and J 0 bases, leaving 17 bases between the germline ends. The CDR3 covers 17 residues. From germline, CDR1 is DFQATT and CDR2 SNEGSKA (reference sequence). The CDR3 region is CSARSFDHPSSYNEQFF. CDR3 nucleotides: TGCAGTGCTAGATCCTTCGATCACCCGAGCTCCTACAATGAGCAGTTCTTC.

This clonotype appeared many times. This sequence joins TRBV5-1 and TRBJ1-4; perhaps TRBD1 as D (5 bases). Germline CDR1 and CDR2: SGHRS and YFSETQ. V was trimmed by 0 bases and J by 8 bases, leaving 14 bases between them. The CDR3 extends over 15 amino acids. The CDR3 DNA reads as TGCGCCAGCAGCTTGGAAGGGGCAGCGGAGGAAAAACTGTTTTTT. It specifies CASSLEGAAEEKLFF.

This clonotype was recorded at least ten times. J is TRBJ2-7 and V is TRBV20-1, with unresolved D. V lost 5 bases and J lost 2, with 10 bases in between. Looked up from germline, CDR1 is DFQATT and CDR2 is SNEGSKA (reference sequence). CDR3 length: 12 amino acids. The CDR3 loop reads CSAPDRTYEQYF. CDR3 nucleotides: TGCAGTGCTCCCGACCGTACCTACGAGCAGTACTTC.

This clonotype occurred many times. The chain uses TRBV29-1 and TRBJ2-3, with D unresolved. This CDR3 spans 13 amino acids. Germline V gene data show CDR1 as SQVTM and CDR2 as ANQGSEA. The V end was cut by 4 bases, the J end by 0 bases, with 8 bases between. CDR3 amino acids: CSVGQTSTDTQYF. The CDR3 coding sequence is TGCAGCGTTGGACAAACTAGCACAGATACGCAGTATTTT.

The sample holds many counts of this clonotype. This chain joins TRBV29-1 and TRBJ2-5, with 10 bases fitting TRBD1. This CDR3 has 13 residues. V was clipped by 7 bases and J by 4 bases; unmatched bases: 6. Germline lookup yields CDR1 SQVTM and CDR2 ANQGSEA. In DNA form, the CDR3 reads TGCAGCGGAACGACAGGGGGCGCAGAGACCCAGTACTTC. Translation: CSGTTGGAETQYF.

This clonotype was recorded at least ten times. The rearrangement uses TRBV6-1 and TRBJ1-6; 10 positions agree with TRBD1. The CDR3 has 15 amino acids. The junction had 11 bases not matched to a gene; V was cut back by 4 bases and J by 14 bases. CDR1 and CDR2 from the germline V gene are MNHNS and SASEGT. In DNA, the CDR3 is TGTGCCAGCAGTGTTTTCGGGACAGGGGATTCGACCCTCCACTTT. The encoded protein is CASSVFGTGDSTLHF.

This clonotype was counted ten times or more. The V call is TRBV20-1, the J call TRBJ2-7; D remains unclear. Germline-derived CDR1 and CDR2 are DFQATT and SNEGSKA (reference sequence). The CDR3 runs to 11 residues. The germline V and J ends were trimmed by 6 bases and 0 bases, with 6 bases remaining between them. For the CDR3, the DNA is TGCAGTGCGAGACTCTCCTACGAGCAGTACTTC. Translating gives CSARLSYEQYF.

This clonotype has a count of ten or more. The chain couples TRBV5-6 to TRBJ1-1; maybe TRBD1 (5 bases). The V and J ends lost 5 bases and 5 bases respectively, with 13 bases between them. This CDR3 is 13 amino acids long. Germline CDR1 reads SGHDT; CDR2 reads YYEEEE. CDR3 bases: TGTGCCAGCAGAACCCTGTGGGGGACTGAAGCTTTCTTT. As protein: CASRTLWGTEAFF. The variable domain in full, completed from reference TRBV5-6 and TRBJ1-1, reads DAGVTQSPTHLIKTRGQQVTLRCSPKSGHDTVSWYQQALGQGPQFIFQYYEEEERQRGNFPDRFSGHQFPNYSSELNVNALLLGDSALYLCASRTLWGTEAFFGQGTRLTVV.

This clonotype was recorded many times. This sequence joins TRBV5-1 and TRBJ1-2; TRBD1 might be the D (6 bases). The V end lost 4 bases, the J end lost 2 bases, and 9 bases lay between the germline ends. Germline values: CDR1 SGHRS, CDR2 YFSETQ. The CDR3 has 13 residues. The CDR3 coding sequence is TGCGCCAGCAGCCCCGGACAGAACTATGGCTACACCTTC. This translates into CASSPGQNYGYTF.

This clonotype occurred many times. The CDR3 bases are TGTGCCAGCAGTTTAAGTAGCGGGCTCCCAGATACGCAGTATTTT. Its translation is CASSLSSGLPDTQYF. The V call is TRBV27, the J call TRBJ2-3, with 7 bases matching TRBD2. V lost 2 bases and J lost 4; bases outside the gene matches: 6. This CDR3 spans 15 amino acids. Germline V CDR1 and CDR2: MNHEY, SMNVEV (reference sequence).

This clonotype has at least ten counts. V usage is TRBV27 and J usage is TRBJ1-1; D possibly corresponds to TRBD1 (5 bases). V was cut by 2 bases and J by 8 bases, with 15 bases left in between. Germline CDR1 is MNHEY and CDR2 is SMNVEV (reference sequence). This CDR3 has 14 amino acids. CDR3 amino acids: CASSLLVGHLEAFF. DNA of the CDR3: TGTGCCAGCAGTTTACTTGTAGGACACCTGGAAGCTTTCTTT.

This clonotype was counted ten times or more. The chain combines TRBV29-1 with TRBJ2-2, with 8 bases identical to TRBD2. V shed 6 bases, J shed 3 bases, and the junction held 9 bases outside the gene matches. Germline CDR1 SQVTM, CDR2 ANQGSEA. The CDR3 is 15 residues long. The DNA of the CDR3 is TGCAGCGTCAAAACAGCGGGAGTGGACACCGGGGAGCTGTTTTTT. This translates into CSVKTAGVDTGELFF.

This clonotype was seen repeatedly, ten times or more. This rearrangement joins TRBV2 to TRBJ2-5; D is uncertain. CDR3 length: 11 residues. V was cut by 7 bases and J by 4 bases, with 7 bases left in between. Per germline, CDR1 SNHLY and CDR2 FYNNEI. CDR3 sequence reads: CASKEGETQYF. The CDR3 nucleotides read TGTGCCAGCAAAGAAGGAGAGACCCAGTACTTC.

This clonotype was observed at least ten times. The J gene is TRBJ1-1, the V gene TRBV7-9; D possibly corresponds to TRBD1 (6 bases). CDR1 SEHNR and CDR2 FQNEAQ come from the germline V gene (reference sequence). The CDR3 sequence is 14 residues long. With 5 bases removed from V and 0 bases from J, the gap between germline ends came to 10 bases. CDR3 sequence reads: CASSRRDMNTEAFF. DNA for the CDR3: TGTGCCAGCAGCCGACGGGACATGAACACTGAAGCTTTCTTT.

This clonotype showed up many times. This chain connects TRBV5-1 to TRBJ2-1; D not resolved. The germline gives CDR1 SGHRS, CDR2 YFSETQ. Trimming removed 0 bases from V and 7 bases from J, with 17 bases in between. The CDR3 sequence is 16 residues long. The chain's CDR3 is CASSLASSMEGNEQFF. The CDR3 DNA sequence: TGCGCCAGCAGCTTGGCTTCCTCCATGGAAGGTAATGAGCAGTTCTTC.

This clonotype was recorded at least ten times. The CDR3 sequence: CASSKGLAGENEQYF. CDR3 DNA: TGTGCCAGCTCAAAGGGACTAGCGGGAGAGAACGAGCAGTACTTC. The chain has TRBV18 and TRBJ2-7; TRBD2 matches at 14 bases. Germline CDR1 and CDR2: KGHSH and LQKENI. The J segment lost 5 bases and the V segment lost 5 bases, leaving 5 bases of the junction unmatched. The CDR3 has 15 residues.

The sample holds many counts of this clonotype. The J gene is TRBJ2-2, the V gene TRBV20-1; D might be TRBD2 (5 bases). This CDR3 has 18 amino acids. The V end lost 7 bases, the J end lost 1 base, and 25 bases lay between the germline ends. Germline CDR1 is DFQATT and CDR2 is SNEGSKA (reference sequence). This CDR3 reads CSVRGQEDRYWNTGELFF. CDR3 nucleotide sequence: TGCAGTGTAAGAGGGCAGGAGGATCGCTATTGGAACACCGGGGAGCTGTTTTTT.

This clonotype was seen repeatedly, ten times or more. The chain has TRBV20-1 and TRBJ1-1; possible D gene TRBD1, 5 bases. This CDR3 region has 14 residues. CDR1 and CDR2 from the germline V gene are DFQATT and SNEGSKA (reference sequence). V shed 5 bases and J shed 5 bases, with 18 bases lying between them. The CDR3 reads CSAPRAGGGTEAFF. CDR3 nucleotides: TGCAGTGCTCCCCGGGCGGGGGGGGGTACTGAAGCTTTCTTT.